This entry describes one T cell receptor beta chain. Treatment specified: some 19 received Ad26.COV2.S at low or high dose, single or two shots; roughly five received placebo; per-sample allocation not given. Sampling was performed 63 days after the first vaccine or placebo injection. Germline-derived CDR1 and CDR2 are SGDLS and YYNGEE. The V gene lost 1 base and the J gene lost 8 bases, with 15 bases spanning the gap. CDR3 length: 14 amino acids. The data were taken from a study of Ad26.COV2.S vaccination and SARS-CoV-2 variants. Some clones are missing from TCRdb's copy, which holds only in-frame ones; the method was immunoSEQ multiplex PCR. The table shows around 320,000 clones, with 85% to 90% occurring only once.

The chain is built from TRBV9 and TRBJ1-2; D remains ambiguous. Here the sequenced sample was peripheral blood, taken in a trial of Ad26.COV2.S vaccine versus placebo. This TCR came from a person between 18 and 59 years old who received the Ad26.COV2.S COVID-19 vaccine or a placebo. CDR3 sequence (DNA): TGTGCCAGCAGCGTAACAACCTCCACCCAAGGCTACACCTTC. It specifies CASSVTTSTQGYTF.